These T cell receptor beta chains were read from a single sample in a study of cytomegalovirus exposure and HLA in healthy donors. Assay: immunoSEQ multiplex PCR; the TCRdb copy retains only in-frame clones and omits some. The profile shows some 35,000 clones, over 60% of them singletons. The sample was PBMCs. Receptor source: a man in his thirties or forties in good health and CMV-seronegative. The CDR3 runs from the conserved cysteine through the conserved F or W. A D gene is named only where the DNA matches it firmly. The size field is filled for only some rows; it gives once, few, many or a size class.

clone size | D gene | J gene | V gene | CDR3 length | CDR3 protein | CDR3 DNA
few | . | TRBJ2-1 | TRBV5-4 | 11 | CASSLSSEQFF | TGTGCCAGCAGCTTATCTAGTGAGCAGTTCTTC
. | . | TRBJ1-2 | TRBV5-1 | 13 | CASSFGQTYGYTF | TGCGCCAGCAGCTTTGGACAGACCTATGGCTACACCTTC
. | TRBD1 | TRBJ2-7 | TRBV4-1 | 15 | CASGQGGRGFDEQYF | TGCGCCAGCGGACAAGGTGGCAGGGGGTTCGACGAGCAGTACTTC
. | . | TRBJ1-1 | TRBV29-1 | 13 | CSVRRQDYTEAFF | TGCAGCGTTCGTCGTCAGGATTACACTGAAGCTTTCTTT
once | . | TRBJ1-5 | TRBV2 | 14 | CASSQQTGNQPQHF | TGTGCCAGCAGTCAGCAGACGGGTAATCAGCCCCAGCATTTT
. | . | TRBJ1-5 | TRBV6-1 | 13 | CASSDGWSQPQHF | TGTGCCAGCAGTGATGGGTGGAGTCAGCCCCAGCATTTT
few | TRBD2 | TRBJ2-7 | TRBV10-3 | 16 | CAISESGGLASYEQYF | TGTGCCATCAGTGAGTCGGGTGGACTAGCGTCCTACGAGCAGTACTTC
. | . | TRBJ2-3 | TRBV5-6 | 13 | CASSSPGADTQYF | TGTGCCAGCAGCTCCCCAGGGGCAGATACGCAGTATTTT
. | . | TRBJ1-2 | TRBV5-4 | 12 | CASSYDRNGYTF | TGTGCCAGCAGCTACGACAGGAATGGCTACACCTTC
. | TRBD1 | TRBJ2-7 | TRBV6-5 | 13 | CASRTDREYEQYF | TGTGCCAGCAGAACGGACAGGGAATACGAGCAGTACTTC
. | . | TRBJ1-1 | TRBV30 | 15 | CAWRGPKFKNTEAFF | TGTGCCTGGAGGGGGCCTAAGTTCAAGAACACTGAAGCTTTCTTT
few | TRBD1 | TRBJ1-2 | TRBV2 | 14 | CASSDTGGNYGYTF | TGTGCCAGCAGTGATACAGGGGGTAACTATGGCTACACCTTC
few | TRBD1 | TRBJ1-1 | TRBV29-1 | 11 | CSGRTGNEAFF | TGCAGCGGCCGGACAGGGAACGAAGCTTTCTTT
few | TRBD2 | TRBJ2-1 | TRBV19 | 14 | CASTGLAGNNEQFF | TGTGCCAGTACAGGACTAGCGGGGAACAATGAGCAGTTCTTC
. | . | TRBJ2-1 | TRBV29-1 | 14 | CSVIMGGLAARWFF | TGCAGCGTTATCATGGGGGGGCTAGCTGCCCGGTGGTTCTTC
. | . | TRBJ1-3 | TRBV6-5 | 15 | CASSRRDSSGNTIYF | TGTGCCAGCAGTCGAAGAGACAGTTCGGGAAACACCATATATTTT
. | . | TRBJ1-1 | TRBV2 | 14 | CASALQGEVTEAFF | TGTGCCAGCGCGTTACAGGGAGAGGTCACTGAAGCTTTCTTT
. | TRBD2 | TRBJ2-7 | TRBV10-2 | 16 | CASSGHPGLAIYEQYF | TGCGCCAGCAGTGGACATCCGGGACTAGCGATTTACGAGCAGTACTTC
. | . | TRBJ1-1 | TRBV18 | 14 | CASSPAARNTEAFF | TGTGCCAGCTCCCCCGCGGCTAGGAACACTGAAGCTTTCTTT
. | . | TRBJ1-2 | TRBV27 | 14 | CASSLSGGNYGYTF | TGTGCCAGCAGTTTATCAGGGGGTAACTATGGCTACACCTTC
. | TRBD2 | TRBJ2-5 | TRBV4-2 | 16 | CASSQDGGGAPETQYF | TGTGCCAGCAGCCAAGATGGCGGGGGGGCCCCGGAGACCCAGTACTTC
. | . | TRBJ1-2 | TRBV28 | 14 | CASEEGRESYGYTF | TGTGCCAGCGAGGAGGGCAGGGAGAGTTATGGCTACACCTTC
. | . | TRBJ1-5 | TRBV5-8 | 17 | CASSLWEGGRSNQPQHF | TGTGCCAGCAGCCTATGGGAAGGCGGGCGGAGCAATCAGCCCCAGCATTTT
. | . | TRBJ2-7 | TRBV28 | 14 | CASRVSGRGYEQYF | TGTGCCAGCAGAGTGAGCGGCCGAGGGTACGAGCAGTACTTC
once | . | TRBJ2-7 | TRBV7-2 | 11 | CASSDRYEQYF | TGTGCCAGCAGCGACAGGTACGAGCAGTACTTC
. | TRBD1 | TRBJ1-4 | TRBV6-5 | 15 | CASSYQQGGNEKLFF | TGTGCCAGCAGTTATCAACAGGGGGGTAATGAAAAACTGTTTTTT
few | . | TRBJ1-4 | TRBV11-1 | 15 | CASSPRGGTNEKLFF | TGTGCCAGCAGCCCCCGGGGAGGAACTAATGAAAAACTGTTTTTT
. | TRBD1 | TRBJ2-1 | TRBV6-5 | 14 | CASSYPTGGYEQFF | TGTGCCAGCAGTTACCCCACAGGGGGCTATGAGCAGTTCTTC
. | . | TRBJ2-1 | TRBV28 | 13 | CASRSLGRDEQFF | TGTGCCAGCAGATCTCTTGGCCGGGATGAGCAGTTCTTC
few | . | TRBJ2-6 | TRBV6-1 | 15 | CASTEWGAGANVLTF | TGTGCCAGCACAGAGTGGGGGGCTGGGGCCAACGTCCTGACTTTC
. | . | TRBJ1-2 | TRBV29-1 | 13 | CSVDGELGDVYTF | TGCAGCGTTGATGGGGAGCTTGGAGATGTCTACACCTTC
. | TRBD1 | TRBJ2-1 | TRBV2 | 13 | CASSDRGYNEQFF | TGTGCCAGCAGCGACAGGGGTTACAATGAGCAGTTCTTC
. | . | TRBJ1-1 | TRBV10-3 | 14 | CAISVDGWSTEAFF | TGTGCCATCAGTGTTGACGGATGGAGCACTGAAGCTTTCTTT
once | TRBD2 | TRBJ2-1 | TRBV9 | 15 | CASSFSSGRYNEQFF | TGTGCCAGCAGCTTTTCTAGCGGGAGGTACAATGAGCAGTTCTTC
few | . | TRBJ2-3 | TRBV11-1 | 12 | CASSLGPAGQYF | TGTGCCAGCAGCTTAGGGCCGGCGGGGCAGTATTTT
. | . | TRBJ1-4 | TRBV5-7 | 18 | CASPPGAERRKNNEKLFF | TGTGCCAGCCCGCCAGGGGCAGAGCGCAGAAAAAATAATGAAAAACTGTTTTTT
. | . | TRBJ2-3 | TRBV29-1 | 15 | CSVGASGYGTDTQYF | TGCAGCGTTGGGGCTTCGGGGTATGGCACAGATACGCAGTATTTT
few | . | TRBJ1-1 | TRBV14 | 13 | CASRFRTNTEAFF | TGTGCCAGCAGGTTTAGAACGAACACTGAAGCTTTCTTT
once | . | TRBJ1-4 | TRBV20-1 | 11 | CSAPGTEKLFF | TGCAGTGCACCAGGAACTGAAAAACTGTTTTTT
. | TRBD1 | TRBJ2-3 | TRBV7-9 | 15 | CASSLGQGSTDTQYF | TGTGCCAGCAGCCTTGGACAGGGGAGCACAGATACGCAGTATTTT
few | . | TRBJ2-5 | TRBV10-3 | 15 | CAISGGRGGEETQYF | TGTGCCATCAGTGGGGGCAGAGGGGGGGAAGAGACCCAGTACTTC
. | TRBD1 | TRBJ1-1 | TRBV18 | 14 | CASSRDRKNTEAFF | TGTGCCAGCTCACGGGACAGGAAGAACACTGAAGCTTTCTTT